A single sample is the source of the 2 T cell receptor beta chains below, sequenced in a study of cytomegalovirus exposure and HLA in healthy donors. It was with 60 Vbeta and 13 Jbeta primers that the PCR ran. TCRdb's table, derived via immunoSEQ multiplex PCR, lists solely in-frame clones and lacks some. The sample lists fewer than 250,000 clones, over 80% occurring once. The material sequenced was PBMCs. The source is a woman aged 45-65 years in good health and CMV-seropositive.

This clone appeared once. This chain links TRBV7-8 with TRBJ2-5, with TRBD1 matching 7 bases. This CDR3 contains 15 residues. CDR1 is SGHVS, CDR2 FQNEAQ, per germline. Trimming at V came to 5 bases and at J to 5 bases, leaving 11 bases not matched to a gene. The CDR3 sequence is CASSPSMTGYETQYF. DNA of the CDR3: TGTGCCAGCAGCCCCAGTATGACAGGGTACGAGACCCAGTACTTC.

This rearrangement joins TRBV7-3 to TRBJ2-2, with 11 bases aligning to TRBD2. Trimming at V came to 5 bases and at J to 1 base, leaving 9 bases not matched to a gene. CDR1 is SGHTA, CDR2 FQGTGA, per germline. This CDR3 spans 18 amino acids. The CDR3 sequence is CASSLGTSGLLNTGELFF. CDR3 DNA sequence: TGTGCCAGCAGCCTAGGGACTAGCGGTTTGCTGAACACCGGGGAGCTGTTTTTT.